These T cell receptor beta chains were read from a single sample in a study of patients and donors after allogeneic stem cell transplantation. Each CDR3 protein gets one entry after TCRdb re-called the RT-PCR reads with MiXCR. The sample holds some 880,000 distinct CDR3 sequences; roughly 18% are singletons and the top ten take around 6%. The source material was blood, either unsorted or a sorted T cell fraction (not recorded which). Receptors originate from a human donor who was either an allogeneic HSCT recipient or a stem cell or donor lymphocyte infusion donor (not recorded which). It is not recorded whose cells these are; they may come from a transplant donor. The CDR3 runs from the conserved cysteine through the conserved F or W. A D gene is named only where the DNA matches it firmly. Clone sizes are given selectively: once, few, many, or a class where the clone is expanded.

D gene: .
clone size: few
V gene: TRBV12-3/TRBV12-4
J gene: TRBJ2-7
CDR3 DNA: TGTGCCAGCAGTATACGAGAATACGAGCAGTACTTC
CDR3 protein: CASSIREYEQYF

D gene: .
clone size: .
V gene: TRBV5-5
J gene: TRBJ1-2
CDR3 DNA: TGTGCCAGCAGCTTGGAGCCAGGGCATGGCTACACCTTC
CDR3 protein: CASSLEPGHGYTF

D gene: .
clone size: few
V gene: TRBV6-1
J gene: TRBJ1-1
CDR3 DNA: TGTGCCAGCAGTGAAAGGGACTACACTGAAGCTTTCTTT
CDR3 protein: CASSERDYTEAFF

D gene: .
clone size: few
V gene: TRBV29-1
J gene: TRBJ2-7
CDR3 DNA: TGCAGCGTTGAGACGCCCACCTACGAGCAGTACTTC
CDR3 protein: CSVETPTYEQYF

D gene: .
clone size: .
V gene: TRBV5-1
J gene: TRBJ1-1
CDR3 DNA: TGCGCCAGCAGCTTTGGTGAGGGTAGTGCCAACACTGAAGCTTTCTTT
CDR3 protein: CASSFGEGSANTEAFF

D gene: TRBD1
clone size: many
V gene: TRBV12-3/TRBV12-4
J gene: TRBJ1-2
CDR3 DNA: TGTGCCAGCAGAACACAGGGGAATGGCTACACCTTC
CDR3 protein: CASRTQGNGYTF

D gene: .
clone size: .
V gene: TRBV6-1
J gene: TRBJ2-7
CDR3 DNA: TGTGCCAGCAAACTCAGTGGGGCGGCTGAGCAGTACTTC
CDR3 protein: CASKLSGAAEQYF

D gene: TRBD2
clone size: .
V gene: TRBV14
J gene: TRBJ2-7
CDR3 DNA: TGTGCCAGCAGCCAAATGACTAGCGGATACTACGAGCAGTACTTC
CDR3 protein: CASSQMTSGYYEQYF

D gene: .
clone size: once
V gene: TRBV10-3
J gene: TRBJ1-1
CDR3 DNA: TGTGCCATCAGTGATCAAGCTGAAGCTTTCTTT
CDR3 protein: CAISDQAEAFF

D gene: .
clone size: .
V gene: TRBV9
J gene: TRBJ2-3
CDR3 DNA: TGTGCCAGCAGCGCCTCGGCGTCCACAGATACGCAGTATTTT
CDR3 protein: CASSASASTDTQYF

D gene: .
clone size: .
V gene: TRBV7-8
J gene: TRBJ2-3
CDR3 DNA: TGTGCCAGCAGCTCGGGGGGCCGGGTCACAGATACGCAGTATTTT
CDR3 protein: CASSSGGRVTDTQYF

D gene: TRBD1
clone size: .
V gene: TRBV19
J gene: TRBJ2-1
CDR3 DNA: TGTGCCAGTAGTAAACAGGGGGCTACCTACAATGAGCAGTTCTTC
CDR3 protein: CASSKQGATYNEQFF

D gene: TRBD2
clone size: few
V gene: TRBV29-1
J gene: TRBJ2-3
CDR3 DNA: TGCAGCGTAGATCCGGCGACTAGCGGGGGGGCAGATACGCAGTATTTT
CDR3 protein: CSVDPATSGGADTQYF

D gene: TRBD2
clone size: .
V gene: TRBV24-1
J gene: TRBJ2-1
CDR3 DNA: TGTGCCACCAGTGATTTTAGGGAGGGGAATGAGCAGTTCTTC
CDR3 protein: CATSDFREGNEQFF

D gene: TRBD1
clone size: .
V gene: TRBV29-1
J gene: TRBJ1-1
CDR3 DNA: TGCAGCGTTAGGAAAGTCGGGACAGGGCGTTCTGAAGCTTTCTTT
CDR3 protein: CSVRKVGTGRSEAFF

D gene: TRBD2
clone size: few
V gene: TRBV4-2
J gene: TRBJ2-3
CDR3 DNA: TGTGCCAGCAGCCACCAGATTGGACTAGCCCCAGATACGCAGTATTTT
CDR3 protein: CASSHQIGLAPDTQYF

D gene: .
clone size: .
V gene: TRBV27
J gene: TRBJ2-3
CDR3 DNA: TGTGCCAGCAGACCTAAGGGGGGTGATACGCAGTATTTT
CDR3 protein: CASRPKGGDTQYF

D gene: .
clone size: .
V gene: TRBV3-1
J gene: TRBJ1-2
CDR3 DNA: TGTGCCAGCAGCCAAGATTTGGGGCTCAGGGGCTACACCTTC
CDR3 protein: CASSQDLGLRGYTF

D gene: TRBD2
clone size: .
V gene: TRBV10-3
J gene: TRBJ2-1
CDR3 DNA: TGTGCCATCAGCCGGGGGACTAGCGGATACAATGAGCAGTTCTTC
CDR3 protein: CAISRGTSGYNEQFF

D gene: .
clone size: few
V gene: TRBV5-6
J gene: TRBJ2-3
CDR3 DNA: TGTGCCAGCAGCTTGGCCTGGACACCTAGCACAGATACGCAGTATTTT
CDR3 protein: CASSLAWTPSTDTQYF

D gene: .
clone size: many
V gene: TRBV5-1
J gene: TRBJ2-1
CDR3 DNA: TGCGCCAGCAGCTTGGAAACTAGCTCCTACAATGAGCAGTTCTTC
CDR3 protein: CASSLETSSYNEQFF

D gene: .
clone size: few
V gene: TRBV10-3
J gene: TRBJ2-1
CDR3 DNA: TGTGCCATCACAAGCTTGGATTACAATGAGCAGTTCTTC
CDR3 protein: CAITSLDYNEQFF

D gene: .
clone size: .
V gene: TRBV6-1
J gene: TRBJ2-4
CDR3 DNA: TGTGCCAGCATTCTAAAAAACATTCAGTACTTC
CDR3 protein: CASILKNIQYF

D gene: .
clone size: .
V gene: TRBV20-1
J gene: TRBJ2-3
CDR3 DNA: TGCAGTGCGCCTCTACTGACCGAGACAAGCACAGATACGCAGTATTTT
CDR3 protein: CSAPLLTETSTDTQYF

D gene: TRBD1
clone size: .
V gene: TRBV29-1
J gene: TRBJ2-7
CDR3 DNA: TGCAGCGTCCGAGGTGGGGACAGGGGGTACGAGCAGTACTTC
CDR3 protein: CSVRGGDRGYEQYF

D gene: .
clone size: few
V gene: TRBV20-1
J gene: TRBJ1-2
CDR3 DNA: TGCAGTGCTAAAGGGGTCTATGGCTACACCTTC
CDR3 protein: CSAKGVYGYTF

D gene: .
clone size: .
V gene: TRBV20-1
J gene: TRBJ2-5
CDR3 DNA: TGCAGTGCGATGGACAGCCAAGAGACCCAGTACTTC
CDR3 protein: CSAMDSQETQYF

D gene: .
clone size: .
V gene: TRBV10-3
J gene: TRBJ1-1
CDR3 DNA: TGTGCCATGGGAATGGAGAGCGACACTGAAGCTTTCTTT
CDR3 protein: CAMGMESDTEAFF

D gene: TRBD1
clone size: .
V gene: TRBV12-3/TRBV12-4
J gene: TRBJ1-3
CDR3 DNA: TGTGCCAGCAGTTTAGGGCAGGGGGCAAGAAACACCATATATTTT
CDR3 protein: CASSLGQGARNTIYF

D gene: TRBD1
clone size: .
V gene: TRBV18
J gene: TRBJ2-3
CDR3 DNA: TGTGCCAGCTCAGACACAGGGGCGAAGACTGATACGCAGTATTTT
CDR3 protein: CASSDTGAKTDTQYF

D gene: .
clone size: .
V gene: TRBV10-3
J gene: TRBJ2-3
CDR3 DNA: TGTGCCATCAGTGAGTCGAAAGCGGCGGCAGTGGATACGCAGTATTTT
CDR3 protein: CAISESKAAAVDTQYF

D gene: .
clone size: few
V gene: TRBV5-6
J gene: TRBJ2-3
CDR3 DNA: TGTGCCAGCATCGCGGGGGCAGGGGGACTGGGAGATACGCAGTATTTT
CDR3 protein: CASIAGAGGLGDTQYF

D gene: .
clone size: few
V gene: TRBV5-1
J gene: TRBJ2-1
CDR3 DNA: TGCGCCAGCAGCCAAAACGCGCGGGATGGTGGGCAGTTCTTC
CDR3 protein: CASSQNARDGGQFF

D gene: .
clone size: few
V gene: TRBV2
J gene: TRBJ2-2
CDR3 DNA: TGTGCCAGCAGTGAAGCGGACACCGGGGAGCTGTTTTTT
CDR3 protein: CASSEADTGELFF

D gene: .
clone size: .
V gene: TRBV24-1
J gene: TRBJ1-2
CDR3 DNA: TGTGCCACCCAGGACAGAAATGGCTACACCTTC
CDR3 protein: CATQDRNGYTF

D gene: .
clone size: once
V gene: TRBV20-1
J gene: TRBJ2-7
CDR3 DNA: TGCAGTGCTAGATCCCGACCGCGGCTAGCGCTAGGCCTTTCCTACGAGCAGTACTTC
CDR3 protein: CSARSRPRLALGLSYEQYF

D gene: .
clone size: few
V gene: TRBV5-1
J gene: TRBJ1-3
CDR3 DNA: TGCGCCAGCAGCTTGGGAAGGGGGGAAGGAAACACCATATATTTT
CDR3 protein: CASSLGRGEGNTIYF

D gene: .
clone size: .
V gene: TRBV11-2
J gene: TRBJ2-3
CDR3 DNA: TGTGCCAGCAGCTTAGAGGTTGCAGATACGCAGTATTTT
CDR3 protein: CASSLEVADTQYF

D gene: .
clone size: .
V gene: TRBV9
J gene: TRBJ1-2
CDR3 DNA: TGTGCCAGCAGCGTAGCTACGGGAAACTATGGCTACACCTTC
CDR3 protein: CASSVATGNYGYTF

D gene: .
clone size: many
V gene: TRBV5-1
J gene: TRBJ1-1
CDR3 DNA: TGCGCCAGCAGCGAGGGACAAGGGGCTGAAGCTTTCTTT
CDR3 protein: CASSEGQGAEAFF

D gene: TRBD1
clone size: few
V gene: TRBV27
J gene: TRBJ2-7
CDR3 DNA: TGTGCCATTTGGACAGGGAGCGGCGAGCAGTACTTC
CDR3 protein: CAIWTGSGEQYF

D gene: .
clone size: .
V gene: TRBV6-5
J gene: TRBJ2-4
CDR3 DNA: TGTGCCAGCAGTTACATAAGTCCCACGGGCAAAAACATTCAGTACTTC
CDR3 protein: CASSYISPTGKNIQYF

D gene: TRBD2
clone size: .
V gene: TRBV3-1
J gene: TRBJ2-1
CDR3 DNA: TGTGCCAGCAGCCCGACTAGCGGGGAGAGTGGTGAGCAGTTCTTC
CDR3 protein: CASSPTSGESGEQFF

D gene: TRBD2
clone size: .
V gene: TRBV6-1
J gene: TRBJ2-1
CDR3 DNA: TGTGCCAGCAGTCCAGCGGGGGACGATGAGCAGTTCTTC
CDR3 protein: CASSPAGDDEQFF

D gene: .
clone size: .
V gene: TRBV29-1
J gene: TRBJ2-7
CDR3 DNA: TGCAGCGTTGCGGGGCGGCTAACCTCCTACGAGCAGTACTTC
CDR3 protein: CSVAGRLTSYEQYF

D gene: .
clone size: few
V gene: TRBV7-9
J gene: TRBJ2-7
CDR3 DNA: TGTGCCAGCAGCATCACTACCAACGAGCAGTACTTC
CDR3 protein: CASSITTNEQYF

D gene: .
clone size: .
V gene: TRBV5-1
J gene: TRBJ2-1
CDR3 DNA: TGCGCCACCCGGAGAAATGATGGCAATGAGCAGTTCTTC
CDR3 protein: CATRRNDGNEQFF

D gene: TRBD2
clone size: few
V gene: TRBV7-9
J gene: TRBJ2-7
CDR3 DNA: TGTGCCAGCAGCACCGGGACTAGCGGGAGGTCCTCCTACGAGCAGTACTTC
CDR3 protein: CASSTGTSGRSSYEQYF

D gene: .
clone size: few
V gene: TRBV18
J gene: TRBJ2-1
CDR3 DNA: TGTGCCAGCTCCCCACACAAAAACAATGAGCAGTTCTTC
CDR3 protein: CASSPHKNNEQFF

D gene: .
clone size: .
V gene: TRBV7-6
J gene: TRBJ2-3
CDR3 DNA: TGTGCCAGCAGTCCTATCGGGACTTACACAGATACGCAGTATTTT
CDR3 protein: CASSPIGTYTDTQYF

D gene: .
clone size: many
V gene: TRBV12-3/TRBV12-4
J gene: TRBJ2-7
CDR3 DNA: TGTGCCAGCAGTTTACTAGTCGGGGTCTATACTTACGAGCAGTACTTC
CDR3 protein: CASSLLVGVYTYEQYF

D gene: TRBD2
clone size: .
V gene: TRBV5-1
J gene: TRBJ2-1
CDR3 DNA: TGCGCCAGCAGCGATCGGGGGACTAGCGCTTTCAATGAGCAGTTCTTC
CDR3 protein: CASSDRGTSAFNEQFF

D gene: .
clone size: .
V gene: TRBV2
J gene: TRBJ1-6
CDR3 DNA: TGTGCCAGCAGGCGCGACAGTTATAATTCACCCCTCCACTTT
CDR3 protein: CASRRDSYNSPLHF

D gene: .
clone size: many
V gene: TRBV12-3/TRBV12-4
J gene: TRBJ1-1
CDR3 DNA: TGTGCCAGCAGTTCAAGGGCCAACACTGAAGCTTTCTTT
CDR3 protein: CASSSRANTEAFF

D gene: .
clone size: .
V gene: TRBV5-1
J gene: TRBJ2-3
CDR3 DNA: TGCGCCAGCGGGTCCGACCGGAGAAGAAACACAGATACGCAGTATTTT
CDR3 protein: CASGSDRRRNTDTQYF

D gene: .
clone size: .
V gene: TRBV10-3
J gene: TRBJ2-7
CDR3 DNA: TGTGCCATCAGTGAGTCGTATTCCGAGCAGTACTTC
CDR3 protein: CAISESYSEQYF

D gene: TRBD2
clone size: few
V gene: TRBV27
J gene: TRBJ2-7
CDR3 DNA: TGTGCCAGCGGGCCAGCGGGAGTCGAGTACGAGCAGTACTTC
CDR3 protein: CASGPAGVEYEQYF

D gene: TRBD1
clone size: few
V gene: TRBV10-3
J gene: TRBJ1-2
CDR3 DNA: TGTGCCATCAGTGAGCAGGGACAGGGCCATGGCTACACCTTC
CDR3 protein: CAISEQGQGHGYTF

D gene: .
clone size: many
V gene: TRBV12-3/TRBV12-4
J gene: TRBJ1-1
CDR3 DNA: TGTGCCAGCAGCTACGTCGAGGTTGAAGCTTTCTTT
CDR3 protein: CASSYVEVEAFF

D gene: .
clone size: .
V gene: TRBV9
J gene: TRBJ1-1
CDR3 DNA: TGTGCCAGCAGGTACCAAGAAGCTTTCTTT
CDR3 protein: CASRYQEAFF